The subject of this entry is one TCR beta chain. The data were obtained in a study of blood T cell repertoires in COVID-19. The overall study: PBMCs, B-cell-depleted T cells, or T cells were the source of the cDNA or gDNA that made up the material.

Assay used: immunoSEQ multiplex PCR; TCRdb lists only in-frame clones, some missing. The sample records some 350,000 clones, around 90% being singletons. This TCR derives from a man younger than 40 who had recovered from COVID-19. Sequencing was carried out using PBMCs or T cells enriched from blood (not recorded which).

The CDR3 region is CASGWDSLSGANVLTF. CDR3 nucleotides: TGTGCCAGCGGATGGGACAGCCTCTCTGGGGCCAACGTCCTGACTTTC. The chain employs TRBV2 and TRBJ2-6; 7 nucleotides align to TRBD1. The CDR3 is 16 amino acids. Germline V gives CDR1 SNHLY, CDR2 FYNNEI. The ends lost 8 bases at V and 0 bases at J; junction bases unmatched: 7.